This T cell receptor beta chain originates from a study of blood T cell repertoires in COVID-19. Study-level background: Sites across the United States, Italy and Spain contributed samples from acute and convalescent COVID-19. From T cells, B-cell-depleted T cells, or PBMCs came the material, which was cDNA or gDNA.

The authors' processing: Scientists estimated how many nucleated cells there were by amplifying reference gene primers. TCRdb keeps only in-frame clones here, not all; method: immunoSEQ multiplex PCR. V and J calls and clone size follow that table, whereas D and trimming were derived from the DNA. The sample lists about 130,000 clones; around 86% were seen once. CDR3 length: 11 residues. Germline V gives CDR1 LNHDA, CDR2 SQIVND (reference sequence). V was trimmed by 7 bases and J by 5 bases, leaving 7 bases between them. The sequencing sample was made of peripheral blood. The V and J genes are TRBV19 and TRBJ2-3; maybe TRBD2 (6 bases). The clonotype originates from a human donor in a cohort sampled during active COVID-19. This CDR3 is CASKGGDTQYF. The CDR3 DNA sequence: TGTGCCAGTAAGGGAGGAGATACGCAGTATTTT.